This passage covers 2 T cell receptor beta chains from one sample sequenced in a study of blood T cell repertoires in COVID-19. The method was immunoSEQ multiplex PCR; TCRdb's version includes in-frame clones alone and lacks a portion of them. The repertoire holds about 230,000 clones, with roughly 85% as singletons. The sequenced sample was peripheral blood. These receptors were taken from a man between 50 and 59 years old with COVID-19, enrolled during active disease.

CDR3 coding DNA: TGTGCCAGCACCACCGCCTGGGGGCCGAACACCGGGGAGCTGTTTTTT. As protein: CASTTAWGPNTGELFF. The V call is TRBV5-8, the J call TRBJ2-2; D is perhaps TRBD1 (6 bases). Looked up from germline, CDR1 is SGHTS and CDR2 is YDEGEE. The CDR3 length is 16 residues. The V and J ends lost 6 bases and 0 bases respectively, with 15 bases between them.

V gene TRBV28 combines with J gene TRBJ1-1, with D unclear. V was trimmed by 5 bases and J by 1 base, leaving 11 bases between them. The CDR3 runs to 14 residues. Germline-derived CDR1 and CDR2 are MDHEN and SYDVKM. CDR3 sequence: CASSPPTGNTEAFF. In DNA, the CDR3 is TGTGCCAGCAGTCCCCCGACGGGGAACACTGAAGCTTTCTTT.